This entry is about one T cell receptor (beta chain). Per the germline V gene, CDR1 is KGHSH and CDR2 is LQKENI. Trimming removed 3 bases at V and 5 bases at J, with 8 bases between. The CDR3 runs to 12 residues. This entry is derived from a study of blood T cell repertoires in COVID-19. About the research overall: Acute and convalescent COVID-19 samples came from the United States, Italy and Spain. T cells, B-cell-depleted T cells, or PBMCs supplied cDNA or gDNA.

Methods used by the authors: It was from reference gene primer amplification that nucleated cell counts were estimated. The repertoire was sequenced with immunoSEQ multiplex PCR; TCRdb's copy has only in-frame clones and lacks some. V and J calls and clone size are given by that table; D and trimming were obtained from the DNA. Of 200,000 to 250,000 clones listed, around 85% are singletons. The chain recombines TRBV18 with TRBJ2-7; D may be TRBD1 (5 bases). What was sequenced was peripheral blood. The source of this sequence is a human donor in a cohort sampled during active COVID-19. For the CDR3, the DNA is TGTGCCAGCTCACCGTCACAGGACGAGCAGTACTTC. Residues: CASSPSQDEQYF.